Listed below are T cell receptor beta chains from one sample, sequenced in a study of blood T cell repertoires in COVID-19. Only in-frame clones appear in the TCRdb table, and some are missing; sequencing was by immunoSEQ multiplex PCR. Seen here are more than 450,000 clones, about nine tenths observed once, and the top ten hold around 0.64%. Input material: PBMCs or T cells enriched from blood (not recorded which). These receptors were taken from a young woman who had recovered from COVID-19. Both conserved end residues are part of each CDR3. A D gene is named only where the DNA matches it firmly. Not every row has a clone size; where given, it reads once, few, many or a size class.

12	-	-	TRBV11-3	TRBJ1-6	CASRGGSSPLHF	TGTGCCAGCAGGGGGGGTAGTTCACCCCTCCACTTT
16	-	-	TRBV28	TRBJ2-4	CASSSRTEIAKNIQYF	TGTGCCAGCAGTTCCCGGACAGAAATAGCCAAAAACATTCAGTACTTC
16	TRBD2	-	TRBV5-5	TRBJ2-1	CASSLASGGAYNEQFF	TGTGCCAGCAGCTTGGCCAGCGGGGGGGCCTACAATGAGCAGTTCTTC
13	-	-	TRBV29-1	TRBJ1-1	CSESRVSILGAFF	TGCAGCGAAAGCCGGGTCTCTATCTTGGGAGCTTTCTTT
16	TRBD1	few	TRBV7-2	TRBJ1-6	CASTRTGGRSDSPLHF	TGTGCCAGCACCCGGACAGGGGGACGTTCGGATTCACCCCTCCACTTT
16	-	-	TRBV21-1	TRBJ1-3	CASSKDRGAAGNTIYF	TGTGCCAGCAGCAAAGATCGGGGGGCGGCTGGAAACACCATATATTTT
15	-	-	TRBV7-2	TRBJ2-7	CASSSSGGPYYEQYF	TGTGCCAGCAGCTCCTCCGGGGGACCTTACTACGAGCAGTACTTC
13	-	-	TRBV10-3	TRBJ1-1	CATRQDLNTEAFF	TGTGCCACGCGACAGGACCTGAACACTGAAGCTTTCTTT
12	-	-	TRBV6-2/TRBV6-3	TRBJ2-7	CASSYLRDEQYF	TGTGCCAGCAGTTACTTGAGGGACGAGCAGTACTTC
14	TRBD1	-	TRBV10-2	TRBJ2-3	CASSGDSAGDTQYF	TGCGCCAGCAGTGGGGACAGCGCCGGAGATACGCAGTATTTT
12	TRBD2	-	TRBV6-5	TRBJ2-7	CASSLSGQEQYF	TGTGCCAGCAGTCTTAGCGGGCAGGAGCAGTACTTC
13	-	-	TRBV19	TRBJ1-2	CASSWSVGYGYTF	TGTGCCAGTAGTTGGTCCGTCGGCTATGGCTACACCTTC
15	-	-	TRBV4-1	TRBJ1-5	CASSQEGSGGQPQHF	TGCGCCAGCAGCCAAGAAGGATCGGGGGGCCAGCCCCAGCATTTT
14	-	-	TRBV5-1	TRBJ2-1	CASREAGPYNEQFF	TGCGCCAGCAGGGAGGCCGGACCATACAATGAGCAGTTCTTC
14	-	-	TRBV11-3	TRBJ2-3	CASSLETSTDTQYF	TGTGCCAGCAGCTTAGAGACTAGCACAGATACGCAGTATTTT
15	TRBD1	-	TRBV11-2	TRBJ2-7	CASSSLRDRPYEQYF	TGTGCCAGCAGCTCGTTAAGGGACAGACCCTACGAGCAGTACTTC
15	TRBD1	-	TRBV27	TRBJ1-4	CASSRQGATNEKLFF	TGTGCCAGCAGCAGACAGGGCGCAACTAATGAAAAACTGTTTTTT
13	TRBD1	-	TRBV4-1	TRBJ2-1	CASSQTGASEQFF	TGCGCCAGCAGCCAGACAGGGGCAAGTGAGCAGTTCTTC
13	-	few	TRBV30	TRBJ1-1	CAWSEQANTEAFF	TGTGCCTGGAGTGAACAGGCGAACACTGAAGCTTTCTTT
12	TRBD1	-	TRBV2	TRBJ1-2	CASRTGAYGYTF	TGTGCCAGCAGGACAGGGGCCTATGGCTACACCTTC
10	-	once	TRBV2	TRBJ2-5	CASRSETQYF	TGTGCCAGCCGTTCGGAGACCCAGTACTTC
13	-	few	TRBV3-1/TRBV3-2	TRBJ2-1	CASSLGRAEEQFF	TGTGCCAGCAGCCTTGGGCGGGCAGAAGAGCAGTTCTTC
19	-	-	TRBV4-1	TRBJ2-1	CASSQELPDAGLPQDEQFF	TGCGCCAGCAGCCAAGAACTCCCCGACGCGGGACTTCCTCAGGATGAGCAGTTCTTC
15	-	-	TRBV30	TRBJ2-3	CAWSVSVGGTDTQYF	TGTGCCTGGAGTGTATCGGTAGGGGGCACAGATACGCAGTATTTT
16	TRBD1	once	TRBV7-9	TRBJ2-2	CASSLQGAVSTGELFF	TGTGCCAGCAGCTTACAGGGGGCCGTCAGCACCGGGGAGCTGTTTTTT
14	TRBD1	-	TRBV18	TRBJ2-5	CASSRGRDRETQYF	TGTGCCAGCTCACGGGGCCGGGACAGAGAGACCCAGTACTTC
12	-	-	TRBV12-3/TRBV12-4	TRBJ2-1	CASSRGYNEQFF	TGTGCCAGCAGTCGGGGTTACAATGAGCAGTTCTTC
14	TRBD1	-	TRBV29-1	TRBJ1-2	CSVQPGTGNYGYTF	TGCAGCGTCCAACCCGGGACAGGGAACTATGGCTACACCTTC
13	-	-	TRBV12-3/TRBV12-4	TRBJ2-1	CASRENWVNEQFF	TGTGCCAGCCGGGAGAACTGGGTCAATGAGCAGTTCTTC
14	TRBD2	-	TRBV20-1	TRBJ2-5	CSASGRGGRETQYF	TGCAGTGCTAGTGGGCGGGGGGGCAGAGAGACCCAGTACTTC
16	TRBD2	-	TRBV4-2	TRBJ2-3	CASSRLLAGAGDTQYF	TGTGCCAGCAGCCGGCTACTAGCGGGGGCGGGAGATACGCAGTATTTT
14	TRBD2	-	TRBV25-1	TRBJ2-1	CASGPAGTYNEQFF	TGTGCCAGCGGCCCAGCGGGGACCTACAATGAGCAGTTCTTC
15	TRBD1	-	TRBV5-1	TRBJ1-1	CASSSLPDRSTEAFF	TGCGCCAGCAGCTCCCTCCCGGACAGGAGCACTGAAGCTTTCTTT
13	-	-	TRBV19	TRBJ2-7	CASSRLESYEQYF	TGTGCCAGTAGTAGACTCGAGTCCTACGAGCAGTACTTC
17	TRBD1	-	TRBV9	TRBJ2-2	CASSVVPGQGDTGELFF	TGTGCCAGCAGCGTAGTACCTGGACAGGGAGACACCGGGGAGCTGTTTTTT